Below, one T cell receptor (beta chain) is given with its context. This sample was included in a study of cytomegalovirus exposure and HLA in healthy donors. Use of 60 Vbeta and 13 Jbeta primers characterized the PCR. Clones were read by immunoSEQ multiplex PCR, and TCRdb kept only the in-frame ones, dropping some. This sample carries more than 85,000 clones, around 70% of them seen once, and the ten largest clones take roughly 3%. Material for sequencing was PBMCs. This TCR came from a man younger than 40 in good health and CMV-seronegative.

In nucleotides, the CDR3 is TGTGCCAGCAGCCAAGACCTTACTAGCGGATATTTCTCCTACGAGCAGTACTTC. This encodes CASSQDLTSGYFSYEQYF. The chain employs TRBV4-2 and TRBJ2-7; 8 bases are a match to TRBD2. The V gene end was trimmed by 0 bases and the J gene end by 0 bases; junction bases not matched to a gene: 10. This CDR3 has 18 residues. Germline values: CDR1 LGHNA, CDR2 YNFKEQ.